The next 24 T cell receptor beta chains were all read from a single sample in a study of T-cell memory formation after mild COVID-19. TCRdb called the 5' RACE reads again in MiXCR, with one record for every CDR3 protein. This sample has tens of thousands of distinct CDR3 sequences, with over 8.5% found just once. The sequenced sample was PBMCs or a T cell subset sorted from them (not recorded which). The origin of the receptors is an adult woman who had mild COVID-19 (a few samples of this study predate the infection). Cell type and time point are not known.

This clonotype occurred many times. V is TRBV7-6 and J is TRBJ2-7; a possible D gene is TRBD1 (5 bases). The V end was cut by 5 bases, the J end by 4 bases, with 9 bases between. The CDR3 length is 12 residues. Germline assignment: CDR1 SGHVS and CDR2 FNYEAQ. CDR3 sequence (DNA): TGTGCCAGCAGCCCAGGGTCGTACGAGCAGTACTTC. This codes for CASSPGSYEQYF.

This clonotype was found a few times. The J gene is TRBJ1-2, the V gene TRBV20-1; D call uncertain. The CDR3 sequence is 15 residues long. Germline CDR1 is DFQATT and CDR2 is SNEGSKA (reference sequence). V was shortened by 0 bases and J by 0 bases, with 11 bases between the two germline ends. The CDR3 is CSARDRKGANYGYTF. The CDR3, as DNA: TGCAGTGCTAGAGATCGTAAGGGTGCTAACTATGGCTACACCTTC.

This chain uses TRBV5-1 with TRBJ2-5; no clear D gene. Germline V CDR1 and CDR2: SGHRS, YFSETQ. V lost 6 bases and J 5 bases, leaving 11 bases between the germline ends. The CDR3 loop spans 12 amino acids. CDR3 DNA: TGCGCCAGCACACAGCTGGGGGAGACCCAGTACTTC. It specifies CASTQLGETQYF.

This clonotype has a handful of counts. The J gene is TRBJ1-1, the V gene TRBV3-1; 7 bases are a match to TRBD1. The CDR3 length is 14 residues. Germline V gene sequence: CDR1 LGHDT, CDR2 YNNKEL (reference sequence). V was pared by 3 bases and J by 5 bases, with 6 bases of the junction left unmatched. CDR3 sequence (DNA): TGTGCCAGCAGCCATCGTACAGGGGTGACTGAAGCTTTCTTT. Translation gives CASSHRTGVTEAFF.

In its sample, this clonotype was seen many times. The V and J genes are TRBV30 and TRBJ2-5; D is ambiguous. V was shortened by 0 bases and J by 4 bases, with 6 bases between the two germline ends. The CDR3 covers 12 residues. The germline CDR1 and CDR2 sequences are GTSNPN and SVGIG (reference sequence). CDR3 in DNA: TGTGCCTGGAGTGTAGCCGTAGAGACCCAGTACTTC. It codes for CAWSVAVETQYF. Full variable domain (rest looked up from reference TRBV30 and TRBJ2-5): SQTIHQWPATLVQPVGSPLSLECTVEGTSNPNLYWYRQAAGRGLQLLFYSVGIGQISSEVPQNLSASRPQDRQFILSSKKLLLSDSGFYLCAWSVAVETQYFGPGTRLLVL.

The rearrangement links TRBV5-1 to TRBJ2-6, with D hard to call. With 4 bases removed from V and 0 bases from J, the gap between germline ends came to 11 bases. This CDR3 contains 16 residues. The germline V gene encodes CDR1 SGHRS and CDR2 YFSETQ. The CDR3 DNA reads TGCGCCAGCAGCCTAACAACGGCCTCTGGGGCCAACGTCCTGACTTTC. Translated: CASSLTTASGANVLTF.

The V and J genes are TRBV7-2 and TRBJ1-2; D not certain. The germline V gene has CDR1 SGHTA and CDR2 FQGNSA. This CDR3 spans 10 amino acids. V was pared by 1 base and J by 10 bases, with 4 bases between. CDR3 in amino acids: CASSLEDYTF. CDR3 bases: TGTGCCAGCAGCTTAGAAGACTACACCTTC.

Only a few counts were recorded for this clonotype. DNA for the CDR3: TGTGCCAGCAGCCAGGGACTAGCGGGAGGGAATGAGCAGTTCTTC. Its translation is CASSQGLAGGNEQFF. This chain connects TRBV7-6 to TRBJ2-1, with TRBD2 matching 16 bases. With V trimmed by 5 bases and J by 7 bases, 2 bases remained unmatched. The CDR3 extends over 15 amino acids. Germline values: CDR1 SGHVS, CDR2 FNYEAQ. The variable domain in full, completed from reference TRBV7-6 and TRBJ2-1, reads GAGVSQSPRYKVTKRGQDVALRCDPISGHVSLYWYRQALGQGPEFLTYFNYEAQQDKSGLPNDRFSAERPEGSISTLTIQRTEQRDSAMYRCASSQGLAGGNEQFFGPGTRLTVL.

This rearrangement joins TRBV12-3 or TRBV12-4 to TRBJ2-7; maybe TRBD2 (6 bases). This CDR3 is 14 amino acids long. Trimming removed 4 bases at V and 2 bases at J, with 12 bases between. CDR3 sequence reads: CASSSYSGTYEQYF. The CDR3 DNA sequence: TGTGCCAGCAGTTCGTATAGCGGAACCTACGAGCAGTACTTC.

In this sample, this clonotype turned up many times. The V call is TRBV29-1, the J call TRBJ2-3; D remains unclear. Germline CDR1 SQVTM, CDR2 ANQGSEA. The CDR3 is 12 amino acids. The ends were cut back, 3 bases at V and 2 bases at J, with 6 bases in the middle. CDR3: CSVEALTDTQYF. DNA of the CDR3: TGCAGCGTTGAGGCCCTCACAGATACGCAGTATTTT.

This clonotype was recorded many times. The rearrangement links TRBV7-6 to TRBJ2-3, with a tentative D call TRBD1 (6 bases). Germline CDR1 reads SGHVS; CDR2 reads FNYEAQ. This CDR3 has 15 residues. V was cut by 1 base and J by 1 base, with 9 bases left in between. The CDR3 DNA sequence: TGTGCCAGCAGCTTAGTTTCAGGGGGCACAGATACGCAGTATTTT. It is translated as CASSLVSGGTDTQYF.

This clonotype was detected a few times. The chain recombines TRBV5-4 with TRBJ2-1, with TRBD1 matching 9 bases. The length of the CDR3 is 15 residues. Germline CDR1 and CDR2: SGHNT and YYREEE (reference sequence). J gave up 4 bases and V 5 bases, and 7 bases lay outside the gene matches. The CDR3 loop reads CASRMTGGEYNEQFF. The CDR3 DNA sequence: TGTGCCAGCAGAATGACAGGGGGGGAATACAATGAGCAGTTCTTC.

The chain couples TRBV6-7 to TRBJ1-1, with a tentative D call TRBD1 (6 bases). TRBV6-7 is labeled an ORF, and its function is uncertain. V gave up 0 bases and J gave up 1 base, with 9 bases separating them. The CDR3 runs 15 residues. CDR3 loop: CASSYSQGTNTEAFF. CDR3 bases: TGTGCCAGCAGTTACTCGCAGGGGACGAACACTGAAGCTTTCTTT.

This clonotype was counted at least ten times. This sequence joins TRBV20-1 and TRBJ2-3; no clear D gene. Per germline, CDR1 DFQATT and CDR2 SNEGSKA (reference sequence). Trimming took 3 bases from V and 0 from J, leaving 1 base between them. The CDR3 covers 11 residues. The CDR3 sequence: CSARSTDTQYF. The CDR3 DNA follows: TGCAGTGCTAGGAGCACAGATACGCAGTATTTT.

J is TRBJ2-7 and V is TRBV6-2 or TRBV6-3, with a tentative D call TRBD1 (5 bases). V gave up 2 bases and J gave up 3 bases, with 8 bases separating them. The germline V gene encodes CDR1 MNHEY and CDR2 SVGEGT. This CDR3 spans 13 amino acids. Here the CDR3 reads CASSYDSYYEQYF. In nucleotides, the CDR3 is TGTGCCAGCAGTTACGACAGCTACTACGAGCAGTACTTC.

This clonotype was seen repeatedly, ten times or more. J is TRBJ2-1 and V is TRBV12-3 or TRBV12-4, with 13 bases fitting TRBD2. This CDR3 is 17 amino acids long. Unmatched junction bases numbered 13, after V lost 6 bases and J lost 8 bases. The CDR3 loop reads CASSKKLMGLAGYEQFF. As DNA, the CDR3 is TGTGCCAGCAGCAAAAAACTAATGGGACTAGCGGGATATGAGCAGTTCTTC.

J is TRBJ2-2 and V is TRBV7-8; 10 nucleotides agree with TRBD1. CDR1 and CDR2 from the germline V gene are SGHVS and FQNEAQ. CDR3 length: 16 amino acids. The ends lost 1 base at V and 5 bases at J; junction bases unmatched: 4. CDR3 sequence: CASSLGGQGFTGELFF. The DNA for the CDR3 is TGTGCCAGCAGCTTAGGGGGACAGGGGTTTACCGGGGAGCTGTTTTTT.

This chain uses TRBV5-5 with TRBJ2-2; D possibly corresponds to TRBD2 (5 bases). Germline V gives CDR1 SGHKS, CDR2 YYEKEE (reference sequence). CDR3 length equals 15 residues. Trimming stripped 2 bases from V and 3 bases from J, with 11 bases between. CDR3 bases: TGTGCCAGCAGCTTTCAACTAGGCGACACCGGGGAGCTGTTTTTT. Protein: CASSFQLGDTGELFF.

This chain uses TRBV5-4 with TRBJ1-1; D unclear. V lost 0 bases and J 4 bases, leaving 7 bases between the germline ends. In germline, CDR1 is SGHNT, CDR2 YYREEE (reference sequence). The CDR3 spans 13 residues. The CDR3 region is CASSLAGFTEAFF. CDR3 nucleotides: TGTGCCAGCAGCTTGGCAGGATTCACTGAAGCTTTCTTT.

CDR3 sequence: CATSETDRRTDTQYF. CDR3 DNA sequence: TGTGCCACCAGTGAAACGGACAGGCGCACAGATACGCAGTATTTT. The chain recombines TRBV24-1 with TRBJ2-3; 7 bases fit TRBD1. There are 15 residues in the CDR3. The germline CDR1 and CDR2 sequences are KGHDR and SFDVKD. With V trimmed by 4 bases and J by 1 base, 4 bases remained unmatched.

The chain employs TRBV6-4 and TRBJ2-3; TRBD2 matches at 11 bases. Germline CDR1 and CDR2: MRHNA and SNTAGT. The V and J ends lost 0 bases and 14 bases, in that order; junction bases with no gene match: 7. CDR3 size: 14 residues. This CDR3 is CASSDSLAGAKVYF. CDR3 nucleotide sequence: TGTGCCAGCAGTGACTCACTAGCGGGAGCAAAAGTGTATTTT.

This clonotype has just a few counts. The chain combines TRBV5-1 with TRBJ1-1; the match to TRBD1 covers 7 bases. The V segment lost 3 bases and the J segment 4 bases; nucleotides outside the gene matches: 15. From germline, CDR1 is SGHRS and CDR2 YFSETQ. The CDR3 covers 17 residues. This CDR3 is CASSWNIQGMGSTEAFF. The CDR3 region has the DNA TGCGCCAGCAGCTGGAACATACAGGGGATGGGCAGCACTGAAGCTTTCTTT.

This clonotype was recorded many times. The V and J genes are TRBV27 and TRBJ2-7; possibly TRBD1 or TRBD2 for D (5 bases each). The CDR3 is made up of 14 amino acids. The germline CDR1 and CDR2 sequences are MNHEY and SMNVEV (reference sequence). The V gene lost 3 bases and the J gene lost 5 bases, with 14 bases spanning the gap. The CDR3 sequence: CASSFGASVNEQYF. DNA of the CDR3: TGTGCCAGCAGTTTCGGGGCTTCGGTCAACGAGCAGTACTTC.

A few counts support this clonotype. V and J are TRBV3-1 and TRBJ2-5; 7 bases line up with TRBD1. This CDR3 contains 15 residues. Losses at the gene ends were 2 bases for V and 1 base for J; bases not matched to a gene: 4. Germline V gene lookup returns CDR1 LGHDT and CDR2 YNNKEL (reference sequence). CDR3: CASSQTTGVQETQYF. In DNA form, the CDR3 reads TGTGCCAGCAGCCAAACCACAGGGGTCCAAGAGACCCAGTACTTC.